This TCR beta chain came from a study of T-cell reconstitution after alpha-beta-depleted transplantation in children. CDR3 length: 15 amino acids. V gave up 1 base and J gave up 1 base, with 11 bases separating them. Germline CDR1 reads SGHTA; CDR2 reads FQGNSA. Preparation of the TCRbeta library involved a method that used unique molecular identifiers. TCRdb independently ran MiXCR on the PCR reads; one entry per CDR3 protein. Of about 640,000 distinct CDR3 sequences listed, roughly 17% are singletons. In this sample, this clonotype turned up a few times. The V call is TRBV7-2, the J call TRBJ2-7; weak D call: TRBD1 (6 bases). This TCR derives from a human donor who donated a stem cell graft to a child with acute myeloid leukemia. Sequenced here: PBMCs from the stem cell graft donor, sampled from the stem cell graft. CDR3: CASSLEQGPSYEQYF. As DNA, the CDR3 is TGTGCCAGCAGCTTAGAACAGGGCCCATCCTACGAGCAGTACTTC.